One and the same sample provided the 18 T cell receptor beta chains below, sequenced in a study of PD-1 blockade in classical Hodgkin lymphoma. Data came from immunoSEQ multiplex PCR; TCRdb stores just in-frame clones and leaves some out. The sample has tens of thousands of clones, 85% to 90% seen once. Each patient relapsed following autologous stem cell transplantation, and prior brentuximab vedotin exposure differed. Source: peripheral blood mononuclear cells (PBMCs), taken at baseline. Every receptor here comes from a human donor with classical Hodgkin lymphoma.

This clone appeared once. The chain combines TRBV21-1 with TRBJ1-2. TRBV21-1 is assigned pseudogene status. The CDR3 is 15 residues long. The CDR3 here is CASSKGNGEAYGYTF. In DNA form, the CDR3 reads TGTGCCAGCAGCAAGGGCAATGGAGAGGCCTATGGCTACACCTTC.

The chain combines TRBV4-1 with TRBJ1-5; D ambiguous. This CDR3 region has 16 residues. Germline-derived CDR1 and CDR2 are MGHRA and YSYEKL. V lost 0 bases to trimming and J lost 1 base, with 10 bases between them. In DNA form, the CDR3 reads TGCGCCAGCAGCCAAGAGGGCCCGATGAGCAATCAGCCCCAGCATTTT. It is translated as CASSQEGPMSNQPQHF.

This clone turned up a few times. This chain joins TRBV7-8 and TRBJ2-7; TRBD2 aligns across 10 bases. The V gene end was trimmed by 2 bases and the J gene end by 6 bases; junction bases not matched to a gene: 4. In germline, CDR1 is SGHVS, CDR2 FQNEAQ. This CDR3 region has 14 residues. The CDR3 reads CASSLKAGGPEQYF. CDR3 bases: TGTGCCAGCAGCTTAAAAGCGGGAGGGCCCGAGCAGTACTTC.

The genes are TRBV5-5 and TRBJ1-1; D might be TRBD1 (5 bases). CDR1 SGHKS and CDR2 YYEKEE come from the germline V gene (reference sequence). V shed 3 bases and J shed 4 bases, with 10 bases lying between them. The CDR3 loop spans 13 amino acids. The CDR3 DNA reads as TGTGCCAGCAGCTCGATCACAGGCACTGAAGCTTTCTTT. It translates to CASSSITGTEAFF.

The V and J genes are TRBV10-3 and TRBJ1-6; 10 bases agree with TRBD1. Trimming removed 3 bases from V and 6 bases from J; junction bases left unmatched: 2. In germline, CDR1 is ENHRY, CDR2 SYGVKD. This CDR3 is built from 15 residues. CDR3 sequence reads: CAISDRDRGNSPLHF. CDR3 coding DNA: TGTGCCATCAGTGACCGGGACAGGGGTAATTCACCCCTCCACTTT.

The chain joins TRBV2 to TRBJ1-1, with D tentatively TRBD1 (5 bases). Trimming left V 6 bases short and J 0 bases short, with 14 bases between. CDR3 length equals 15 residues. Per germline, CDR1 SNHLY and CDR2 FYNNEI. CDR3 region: CASRQEQAMNTEAFF. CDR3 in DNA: TGTGCCAGCAGGCAGGAACAGGCCATGAACACTGAAGCTTTCTTT.

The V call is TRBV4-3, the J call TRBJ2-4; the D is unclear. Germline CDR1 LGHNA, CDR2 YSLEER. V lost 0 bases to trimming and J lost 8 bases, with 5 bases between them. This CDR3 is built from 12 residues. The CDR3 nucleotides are TGCGCCAGCAGCCAAGATAGGGACATTCAGTACTTC. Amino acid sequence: CASSQDRDIQYF.

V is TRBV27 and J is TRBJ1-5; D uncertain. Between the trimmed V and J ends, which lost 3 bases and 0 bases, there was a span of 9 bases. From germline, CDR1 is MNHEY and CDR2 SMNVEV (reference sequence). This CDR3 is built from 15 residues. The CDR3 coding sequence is TGTGCCAGCAGTTTTTCCGGAGGTAGCAATCAGCCCCAGCATTTT. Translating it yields CASSFSGGSNQPQHF.

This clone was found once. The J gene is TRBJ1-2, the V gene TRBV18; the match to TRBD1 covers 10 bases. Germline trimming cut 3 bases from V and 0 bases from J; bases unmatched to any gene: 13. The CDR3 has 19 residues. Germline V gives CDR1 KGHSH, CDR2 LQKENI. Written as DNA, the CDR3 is TGTGCCAGCTCACCGGTATCTCGGGACAGGGGATGGCCTAACTATGGCTACACCTTC. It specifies CASSPVSRDRGWPNYGYTF. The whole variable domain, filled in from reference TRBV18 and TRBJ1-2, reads NAGVMQNPRHLVRRRGQEARLRCSPMKGHSHVYWYRQLPEEGLKFMVYLQKENIIDESGMPKERFSAEFPKEGPSILRIQQVVRGDSAAYFCASSPVSRDRGWPNYGYTFGSGTRLTVV.

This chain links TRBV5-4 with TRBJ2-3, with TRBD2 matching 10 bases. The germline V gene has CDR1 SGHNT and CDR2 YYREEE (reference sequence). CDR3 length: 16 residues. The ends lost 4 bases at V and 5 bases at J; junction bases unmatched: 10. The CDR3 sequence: CASSIQRGGLGDTQYF. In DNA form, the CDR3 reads TGTGCCAGCAGCATCCAGCGGGGGGGCCTGGGAGATACGCAGTATTTT.

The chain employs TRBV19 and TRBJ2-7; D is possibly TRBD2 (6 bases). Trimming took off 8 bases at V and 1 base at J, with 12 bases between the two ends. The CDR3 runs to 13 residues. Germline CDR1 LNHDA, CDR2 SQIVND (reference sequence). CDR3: CASAASASYEQYF. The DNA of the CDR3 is TGTGCCAGTGCGGCTAGCGCATCCTACGAGCAGTACTTC.

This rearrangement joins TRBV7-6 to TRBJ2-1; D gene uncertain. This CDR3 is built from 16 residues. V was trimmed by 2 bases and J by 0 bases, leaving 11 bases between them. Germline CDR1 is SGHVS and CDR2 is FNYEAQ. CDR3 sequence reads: CASSLQSPGSYNEQFF. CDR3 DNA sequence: TGTGCCAGCAGCTTACAGTCTCCCGGCTCCTACAATGAGCAGTTCTTC.

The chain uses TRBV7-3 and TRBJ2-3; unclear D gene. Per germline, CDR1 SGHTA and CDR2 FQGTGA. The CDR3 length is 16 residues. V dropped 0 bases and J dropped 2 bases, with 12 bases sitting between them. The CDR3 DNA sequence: TGTGCCAGCAGCTTAACGTGCCTTTACCACACAGATACGCAGTATTTT. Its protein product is CASSLTCLYHTDTQYF.

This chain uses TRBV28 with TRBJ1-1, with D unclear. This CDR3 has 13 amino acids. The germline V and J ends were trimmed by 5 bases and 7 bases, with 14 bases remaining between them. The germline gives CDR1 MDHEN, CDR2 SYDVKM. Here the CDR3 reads CASSPYLGSEAFF. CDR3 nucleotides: TGTGCCAGCAGTCCTTACTTAGGTAGTGAAGCTTTCTTT.

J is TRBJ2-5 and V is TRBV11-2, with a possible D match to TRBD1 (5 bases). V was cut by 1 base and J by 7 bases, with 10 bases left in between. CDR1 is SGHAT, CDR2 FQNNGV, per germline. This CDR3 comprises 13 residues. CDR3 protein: CASSLGGHGTQYF. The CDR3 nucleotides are TGTGCCAGCAGCTTAGGGGGCCATGGGACCCAGTACTTC.

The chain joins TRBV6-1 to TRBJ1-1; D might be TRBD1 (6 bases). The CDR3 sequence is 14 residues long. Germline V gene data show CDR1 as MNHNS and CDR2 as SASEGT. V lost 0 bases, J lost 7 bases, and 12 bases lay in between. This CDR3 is CASSEADSYGEAFF. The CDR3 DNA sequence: TGTGCCAGCAGTGAAGCGGACAGCTACGGTGAAGCTTTCTTT.

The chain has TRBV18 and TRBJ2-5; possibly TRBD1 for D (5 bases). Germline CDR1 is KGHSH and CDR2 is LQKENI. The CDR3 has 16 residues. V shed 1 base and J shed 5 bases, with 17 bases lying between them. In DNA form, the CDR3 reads TGTGCCAGCTCACCACTCGACAGCCCGACCAAGGAGACCCAGTACTTC. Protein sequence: CASSPLDSPTKETQYF.

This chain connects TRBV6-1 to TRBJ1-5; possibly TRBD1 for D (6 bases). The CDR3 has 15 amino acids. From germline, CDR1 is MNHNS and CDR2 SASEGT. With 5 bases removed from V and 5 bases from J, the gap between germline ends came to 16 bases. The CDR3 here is CASSPLTGGHQPQHF. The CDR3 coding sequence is TGTGCCAGCAGTCCCCTGACAGGAGGTCATCAGCCCCAGCATTTT.